These T cell receptor beta chains were read from a single sample in a study of molecular identifiers for immune sequencing clone quantification. Using its own MiXCR run on the PCR reads, TCRdb lists one record per CDR3 protein. The table has 460,000 or so distinct CDR3 sequences, 25% seen once. The sequenced sample consisted of naive CD8+ T cells from blood, with Jurkat cell RNA spiked in. The receptors originated from a human donor in good health. Some libraries in this study had Jurkat cell RNA spiked in. Each CDR3 is given with its conserved first and last residue. A D gene is named only where the DNA matches it firmly. Clone size, where shown, is once, few, many, or a class for clones that have expanded.

v_call: TRBV9; d_call: TRBD1; clone_size: NA; j_call: TRBJ2-5; cdr3_nt: TGTGCCAGCGATCCAGGGACAGGGGGAGGAGAGACCCAGTACTTC; cdr3_aa: CASDPGTGGGETQYF
v_call: TRBV29-1; d_call: TRBD1; clone_size: many; j_call: TRBJ2-3; cdr3_nt: TGCAGCGCAGGGACAGGGGGCACCACAGATACGCAGTATTTT; cdr3_aa: CSAGTGGTTDTQYF
v_call: TRBV24-1; d_call: TRBD2; clone_size: NA; j_call: TRBJ2-3; cdr3_nt: TGTGCCACCAGTGATGGCGGGGGGGCGACAGATACGCAGTATTTT; cdr3_aa: CATSDGGGATDTQYF
v_call: TRBV5-3; d_call: TRBD2; clone_size: NA; j_call: TRBJ2-7; cdr3_nt: TGTGCCAGCAGCTTCGGCGGGGGGCTTTACGAGCAGTACTTC; cdr3_aa: CASSFGGGLYEQYF
v_call: TRBV30; d_call: TRBD1; clone_size: few; j_call: TRBJ1-4; cdr3_nt: TGTGCCTGGAGGTCCCGACAGGGGGCAAATGAGAAACTGTTTTTT; cdr3_aa: CAWRSRQGANEKLFF
v_call: TRBV4-3; d_call: NA; clone_size: many; j_call: TRBJ2-3; cdr3_nt: TGCGCCAGCAGCCAAGATCCGATGCCAGATACGCAGTATTTT; cdr3_aa: CASSQDPMPDTQYF
v_call: TRBV7-7; d_call: NA; clone_size: many; j_call: TRBJ2-3; cdr3_nt: TGTGCCAGCAGCTCTAAATTGTTCGATACGCAGTATTTT; cdr3_aa: CASSSKLFDTQYF
v_call: TRBV9; d_call: NA; clone_size: NA; j_call: TRBJ2-7; cdr3_nt: TGTGCCAGCAGCGCGACCGACAGGAACCCCTACGAGCAGTACTTC; cdr3_aa: CASSATDRNPYEQYF
v_call: TRBV6-2/TRBV6-3; d_call: NA; clone_size: NA; j_call: TRBJ2-7; cdr3_nt: TGTGCCAGCAGTTACCACAGGGAGGTCCGCGAGCAGTACTTC; cdr3_aa: CASSYHREVREQYF
v_call: TRBV2; d_call: NA; clone_size: few; j_call: TRBJ1-3; cdr3_nt: TGTGCCAGCAGAGAAGACGGATACTCTGGAAACACCATATATTTT; cdr3_aa: CASREDGYSGNTIYF
v_call: TRBV6-5; d_call: TRBD1; clone_size: NA; j_call: TRBJ1-1; cdr3_nt: TGTGCCAGCAGTTACTCGATATTCCGACAGGGCCCTGAAGCTTTCTTT; cdr3_aa: CASSYSIFRQGPEAFF
v_call: TRBV13; d_call: NA; clone_size: NA; j_call: TRBJ1-1; cdr3_nt: TGTGCCAGCAGCTTATACGGTTACACTGAAGCTTTCTTT; cdr3_aa: CASSLYGYTEAFF
v_call: TRBV4-2; d_call: NA; clone_size: many; j_call: TRBJ2-3; cdr3_nt: TGTGCCAGCAGCCAAGAGGGCAGGACCACAGATACGCAGTATTTT; cdr3_aa: CASSQEGRTTDTQYF
v_call: TRBV4-3; d_call: NA; clone_size: many; j_call: TRBJ1-5; cdr3_nt: TGCGCCAGCAGCCAAGAATATTCCCAACTCAATCAGCCCCAGCATTTT; cdr3_aa: CASSQEYSQLNQPQHF
v_call: TRBV7-9; d_call: NA; clone_size: few; j_call: TRBJ2-1; cdr3_nt: TGTGCCGGTTTAGACTGGCAAGGGGAGCAGTTCTTC; cdr3_aa: CAGLDWQGEQFF
v_call: TRBV4-3; d_call: NA; clone_size: NA; j_call: TRBJ2-7; cdr3_nt: TGCGCCAGCAGCCAAGATGAGGGTTTGTCCTACGAGCAGTACTTC; cdr3_aa: CASSQDEGLSYEQYF
v_call: TRBV9; d_call: NA; clone_size: NA; j_call: TRBJ1-6; cdr3_nt: TGTGCCAGCAGCGCGGCAAAAAAAGGGGTTAATTCACCCCTCCACTTT; cdr3_aa: CASSAAKKGVNSPLHF
v_call: TRBV9; d_call: NA; clone_size: NA; j_call: TRBJ2-2; cdr3_nt: TGTGCCAGCAGCGTAGATGGGCAGGAGAACACCGGGGAGCTGTTTTTT; cdr3_aa: CASSVDGQENTGELFF
v_call: TRBV19; d_call: TRBD2; clone_size: few; j_call: TRBJ2-5; cdr3_nt: TGTGCCAGTAGTGGACTAGCGGGGAAGTACCAAGAGACCCAGTACTTC; cdr3_aa: CASSGLAGKYQETQYF
v_call: TRBV5-5; d_call: NA; clone_size: few; j_call: TRBJ1-5; cdr3_nt: TGTGCCAGCAGCTTGGCTGAACAGGGTTTCAATCAGCCCCAGCATTTT; cdr3_aa: CASSLAEQGFNQPQHF